Described below is a single T cell receptor (beta chain) sequence and its context. Its antigen is not identified. This sample is part of a study of OX40 agonist ivuxolimab in advanced cancers. Study information: The diagnoses of dose-escalation patients were hepatocellular carcinoma, melanoma, renal cell or head and neck cancer. Among those enrolled, mean age was 60 years (range about 23 to 85) and roughly 84% were male. Study observations and caveats: Certain nonresponders likewise exhibited a low normalized T-cell clonal expansion. Circulating CD4+ and CD8+ T cells showed clonal expansion by week 6 at 0.1 to 3.0 mg/kg.

Deletions cut 10 bases from V and 4 bases from J, with 10 bases between. CDR1 is SNHLY, CDR2 FYNNEI, per germline. CDR3 length: 11 residues. TCRdb's table, derived via immunoSEQ multiplex PCR, lists solely in-frame clones and lacks some. The table shows roughly 74,000 clones, with around 87% occurring only once. The sample here was CD4+ or CD8+ T cells sorted from blood, taken in a trial of the OX40 agonist ivuxolimab. J is TRBJ1-2 and V is TRBV2; D remains ambiguous. This TCR derives from an adult with an advanced solid tumor such as melanoma, head and neck, liver or kidney cancer. Written as DNA, the CDR3 is TGTGCCATCAAGCGTTCCTATGGCTACACCTTC. This gives the protein CAIKRSYGYTF.